This entry lists 30 T cell receptor beta chains sequenced from one sample in a study of blood T cells in healthy people across ages. Primers used in a second PCR of about 7 to 12 cycles were a sample-barcoded 5' primer and a J-beta primer mix. TCRdb re-called the 5' RACE reads through MiXCR, storing one row per CDR3 protein. The sample has 600,000 to 800,000 distinct CDR3 sequences; 20% to 25% are singletons. Sequencing input: blood. The receptors were gathered from a man between 65 and 80 years old in good health.

This chain links TRBV28 with TRBJ2-5; D possibly corresponds to TRBD1 (6 bases). Per the germline V gene, CDR1 is MDHEN and CDR2 is SYDVKM. V lost 7 bases to trimming and J lost 4 bases, with 16 bases between them. CDR3 length: 14 amino acids. The CDR3 here is CASKSGAPPETQYF. Written as DNA, the CDR3 is TGTGCCAGCAAGTCAGGGGCTCCCCCAGAGACCCAGTACTTC.

This clonotype was found a few times. The V gene is TRBV2, the J gene TRBJ2-5; a weak D match, TRBD1 (6 bases). With the DNA end fitting TRBJ2-1 better, the J assignment may be wrong. CDR1 is SNHLY, CDR2 FYNNEI, per germline. This CDR3 is 12 amino acids long. The DNA of the CDR3 is TGTGCCAGCAGTGATTGGGACACATTACAGTTCTTC. Translated: CASSDWDTLQFF.

A single count supports this clonotype. A junction boundary mismatches the germline segment, possibly from a read error. The rearrangement links TRBV11-2 to TRBJ2-1; 13 nucleotides line up with TRBD2. Germline CDR1 SGHAT, CDR2 FQNNGV. The CDR3 consists of 19 residues. CDR3 sequence: CAGSLGLAGDGHNYNEQFF. CDR3 nucleotides: TGTGCCGGCAGCCTCGGACTAGCGGGAGATGGCCACAACTACAATGAGCAGTTCTTC.

This sequence joins TRBV4-1 and TRBJ2-1; D is perhaps TRBD2 (6 bases). Germline values: CDR1 MGHRA, CDR2 YSYEKL. Trimming took off 0 bases at V and 0 bases at J, with 12 bases between the two ends. The CDR3 loop spans 17 amino acids. The CDR3 DNA is TGCGCCAGCAGCCAAGATTTTGGGAGGAGCTCCTACAATGAGCAGTTCTTC. This codes for CASSQDFGRSSYNEQFF.

This chain connects TRBV3-1 to TRBJ2-1; maybe TRBD1 (8 bases). The CDR3 is made up of 16 amino acids. The germline CDR1 and CDR2 sequences are LGHDT and YNNKEL (reference sequence). V was shortened by 1 base and J by 9 bases, with 19 bases between the two germline ends. The CDR3, as DNA: TGTGCCAGCAGCCAAGGCCGGACAGGGAGGGGTGGTGAGCAGTTCTTC. Its translation: CASSQGRTGRGGEQFF.

V is TRBV3-1 and J is TRBJ2-3; 8 bases agree with TRBD1. J was trimmed by 8 bases and V by 4 bases; bases with no gene match: 14. CDR1 and CDR2 from the germline V gene are LGHDT and YNNKEL (reference sequence). This CDR3 is built from 16 residues. The chain's CDR3 is CASSPRDSTQGVTQYF. The CDR3 DNA is TGTGCCAGCAGCCCTAGGGACTCAACACAGGGGGTTACGCAGTATTTT.

This clonotype appeared many times. J is TRBJ2-5 and V is TRBV20-1; 10 nucleotides line up with TRBD2. V shed 1 base and J 4 bases; nucleotides not matched to a gene: 9. The CDR3 totals 16 residues. Looked up from germline, CDR1 is DFQATT and CDR2 is SNEGSKA (reference sequence). Here the CDR3 reads CSARGGASGSLETQYF. Here the CDR3 DNA reads TGCAGTGCTAGAGGCGGGGCTAGCGGGAGTTTAGAGACCCAGTACTTC.

In nucleotides, the CDR3 is TGCAGTGCTGGTCCTAGCGGGAGTCCTGGCGGGGAGCTGTTTTTT. The encoded protein is CSAGPSGSPGGELFF. V gene TRBV20-1 combines with J gene TRBJ2-2, with TRBD2 matching 10 bases. The V gene's germline CDR1 is DFQATT and CDR2 SNEGSKA (reference sequence). This CDR3 comprises 15 residues. V gave up 5 bases and J gave up 7 bases; unmatched junction bases: 10.

A remark on this clonotype: Relative to the germline gene, one junction end is altered; a read error may explain this. This chain links TRBV7-7 with TRBJ2-1; TRBD2 matches 8 bases. This CDR3 comprises 13 residues. Germline loops: CDR1 SSHAT, CDR2 FNYEAQ (reference sequence). In DNA form, the CDR3 reads TGTGCTAGCAGCTTGGGACTAGACAATGCGCAGTTCTTC. As protein: CASSLGLDNAQFF. The full variable domain, rest sourced from reference TRBV7-7 and TRBJ2-1, is GAGVSQSPRYKVTKRGQDVTLRCDPISSHATLYWYQQALGQGPEFLTYFNYEAQPDKSGLPSDRFSAERPEGSISTLTIQRTEQRDSAMYRCASSLGLDNAQFFGPGTRLTVL.

The chain joins TRBV29-1 to TRBJ1-1; no clear D gene. The CDR3 sequence is 12 residues long. In germline, CDR1 is SQVTM, CDR2 ANQGSEA. The germline V and J ends were trimmed by 6 bases and 1 base, with 9 bases remaining between them. The CDR3 DNA sequence: TGCAGCGTCGGACGGCCGAACACTGAAGCTTTCTTT. The encoded protein is CSVGRPNTEAFF. The whole variable domain, filled in from reference TRBV29-1 and TRBJ1-1, reads SAVISQKPSRDICQRGTSLTIQCQVDSQVTMMFWYRQQPGQSLTLIATANQGSEATYESGFVIDKFPISRPNLTFSTLTVSNMSPEDSSIYLCSVGRPNTEAFFGQGTRLTVV.

This clonotype was recorded a few times. The V gene is TRBV20-1, the J gene TRBJ2-5, with a tentative D call TRBD1 (6 bases). V lost 6 bases and J 0 bases, leaving 14 bases between the germline ends. CDR3 size: 14 residues. CDR1 is DFQATT and CDR2 is SNEGSKA in the germline V gene (reference sequence). CDR3 nucleotides: TGCAGTGCGGAAAGCGACAGGCACCAAGAGACCCAGTACTTC. Translating gives CSAESDRHQETQYF.

The chain uses TRBV9 and TRBJ1-2; no clear D gene. The CDR3 has 12 residues. With 7 bases removed from V and 3 bases from J, the gap between germline ends came to 10 bases. Germline CDR1 reads SGDLS; CDR2 reads YYNGEE. DNA for the CDR3: TGTGCCAGCTGGAGAGGAGACTATGGCTACACCTTC. This sequence encodes CASWRGDYGYTF.

V is TRBV29-1 and J is TRBJ1-1; tentatively, D is TRBD1 (5 bases). The CDR3 is 16 residues long. Germline V lookup: CDR1 SQVTM, CDR2 ANQGSEA. The ends were cut back, 4 bases at V and 1 base at J, with 19 bases in the middle. CDR3 bases: TGCAGCGTTGGGGGAAACTCGGGACTGAAGAACACTGAAGCTTTCTTT. Encoded protein: CSVGGNSGLKNTEAFF.

Points on this clonotype: At one end, the junction sequence differs from germline, possibly due to a read error. The genes are TRBV28 and TRBJ1-5, with 8 bases identical to TRBD1. Germline-derived CDR1 and CDR2 are MDHEN and SYDVKM. The CDR3 length is 15 residues. The CDR3 here is CARSPGTGLNQPQHF. In DNA form, the CDR3 reads TGTGCCCGCAGTCCCGGGACAGGCCTCAATCAGCCCCAGCATTTT. Full variable domain (outside the CDR3, taken from reference TRBV28 and TRBJ1-5): DVKVTQSSRYLVKRTGEKVFLECVQDMDHENMFWYRQDPGLGLRLIYFSYDVKMKEKGDIPEGYSVSREKKERFSLILESASTNQTSMYLCARSPGTGLNQPQHFGDGTRLSIL.

This clonotype was found once. The rearrangement joins TRBV4-3 to TRBJ2-6, with TRBD2 matching 7 bases. V trimming: 0 bases; J trimming: 0 bases; junction bases outside the gene matches: 8. CDR1 is LGHNA, CDR2 YSLEER, per germline. The CDR3 loop spans 19 amino acids. The CDR3: CASSQDRAGLISGANVLTF. CDR3 DNA: TGCGCCAGCAGCCAAGATCGAGCGGGGTTAATCTCTGGGGCCAACGTCCTGACTTTC.

This chain links TRBV9 with TRBJ2-2; D is ambiguous. Trimming stripped 0 bases from V and 5 bases from J, with 5 bases between. Germline loops: CDR1 SGDLS, CDR2 YYNGEE. The CDR3 is made up of 13 amino acids. The CDR3 sequence is CASSVVRTGELFF. The CDR3 region has the DNA TGTGCCAGCAGCGTAGTCCGGACCGGGGAGCTGTTTTTT.

The chain recombines TRBV18 with TRBJ2-3, with no clear D. This CDR3 has 17 residues. The germline V gene encodes CDR1 KGHSH and CDR2 LQKENI. V was shortened by 3 bases and J by 0 bases, with 16 bases between the two germline ends. In DNA, the CDR3 is TGTGCCAGCTCACCTTTCTCGACGATTGTCAGCACAGATACGCAGTATTTT. It translates to CASSPFSTIVSTDTQYF.

Only a few counts were recorded for this clonotype. The rearrangement joins TRBV11-2 to TRBJ2-3; tentative D call: TRBD2 (6 bases). The CDR3 totals 14 residues. V was pared by 8 bases and J by 3 bases, with 15 bases between. Germline V CDR1 and CDR2: SGHAT, FQNNGV. This CDR3 reads CASLISRGTDTQYF. CDR3 in DNA: TGTGCCAGCCTCATAAGTCGGGGGACAGATACGCAGTATTTT.

V gene TRBV29-1 combines with J gene TRBJ2-7; the match to TRBD1 covers 8 bases. V lost 3 bases and J lost 2; bases outside the gene matches: 9. Germline V lookup: CDR1 SQVTM, CDR2 ANQGSEA. The CDR3 is 15 residues long. As DNA, the CDR3 is TGCAGCGTTGAGGTGTGGGGGACAGGAACCTACGAGCAGTACTTC. This sequence encodes CSVEVWGTGTYEQYF.

V usage is TRBV7-2 and J usage is TRBJ2-7; 8 nucleotides match TRBD2. CDR3 length: 16 amino acids. Losses at the gene ends were 2 bases for V and 5 bases for J; bases not matched to a gene: 11. Germline loops: CDR1 SGHTA, CDR2 FQGNSA. The CDR3 bases are TGTGCCAGCAGCTTAAACGGGAGGGCCCCTGAAAACGAGCAGTACTTC. This gives the protein CASSLNGRAPENEQYF.

This clonotype was found a few times. The chain employs TRBV28 and TRBJ2-5; 7 bases map to TRBD2. The assigned J gene may be wrong: the sequence end matches TRBJ2-7 better. The CDR3 totals 13 residues. From germline, CDR1 is MDHEN and CDR2 SYDVKM. The CDR3 loop reads CASSSGNPYEQYF. The CDR3 coding sequence is TGTGCCAGCAGTAGCGGGAATCCCTACGAGCAGTACTTC.

This clonotype was detected only a few times. The chain uses TRBV7-6 and TRBJ2-7, with no clear D. The CDR3 sequence is 14 residues long. The V end was cut by 3 bases, the J end by 3 bases, with 12 bases between. CDR1 and CDR2 (germline): SGHVS, FNYEAQ. In DNA form, the CDR3 reads TGTGCCAGCAGCTTGCTGGACCCAGACTACGAGCAGTACTTC. Amino acids: CASSLLDPDYEQYF.

This clonotype has a handful of counts. The chain recombines TRBV29-1 with TRBJ2-5; TRBD1 might be the D (5 bases). The end of the DNA aligns better with TRBJ2-1, so the J call may be wrong. Germline V lookup: CDR1 SQVTM, CDR2 ANQGSEA. The CDR3 runs to 13 residues. The CDR3 nucleotides read TGCAGCGCCACCATAGGGGCAACAAGTGAGCAGTTCTTC. Translated, it gives CSATIGATSEQFF.

The chain is built from TRBV18 and TRBJ1-1; D might be TRBD1 (5 bases). The CDR3 is 15 residues long. The V and J ends lost 0 bases and 0 bases respectively, with 8 bases between them. CDR1 KGHSH and CDR2 LQKENI come from the germline V gene. The CDR3 coding sequence is TGTGCCAGCTCACCACCGTACAGGATGAACACTGAAGCTTTCTTT. It encodes CASSPPYRMNTEAFF.

The sample holds many counts of this clonotype. The CDR3 DNA sequence: TGTGCCAGCAGCATCGACAGGACCGCAAATGAAAAACTGTTTTTT. Its translation is CASSIDRTANEKLFF. J is TRBJ1-4 and V is TRBV7-2; maybe TRBD1 (6 bases). This CDR3 comprises 15 residues. V lost 5 bases and J lost 5, with 15 bases in between. CDR1 is SGHTA and CDR2 is FQGNSA in the germline V gene. The full variable domain, completed using reference TRBV7-2 and TRBJ1-4, is GAGVSQSPSNKVTEKGKDVELRCDPISGHTALYWYRQSLGQGLEFLIYFQGNSAPDKSGLPSDRFSAERTGGSVSTLTIQRTQQEDSAVYLCASSIDRTANEKLFFGSGTQLSVL.

In its sample, this clonotype was seen many times. The rearrangement joins TRBV28 to TRBJ2-2; possibly TRBD1 for D (6 bases). Germline CDR1 and CDR2: MDHEN and SYDVKM. V was clipped by 4 bases and J by 7 bases, with 16 bases between them. CDR3 length: 15 amino acids. Here the CDR3 reads CASSWSAGAGGELFF. The CDR3 DNA is TGTGCCAGCAGTTGGTCGGCAGGGGCGGGCGGGGAGCTGTTTTTT.

This clonotype turned up a few times. The chain employs TRBV5-1 and TRBJ2-3, with D perhaps TRBD1 or TRBD2 (5 bases each). V was trimmed by 6 bases and J by 1 base, leaving 18 bases between them. The V gene's germline CDR1 is SGHRS and CDR2 YFSETQ. There are 16 residues in the CDR3. The CDR3 loop is CASNRDGAMGTDTQYF. The CDR3 DNA sequence: TGCGCCAGCAACCGGGACGGTGCTATGGGCACAGATACGCAGTATTTT. The whole variable domain, filled in from reference TRBV5-1 and TRBJ2-3, reads KAGVTQTPRYLIKTRGQQVTLSCSPISGHRSVSWYQQTPGQGLQFLFEYFSETQRNKGNFPGRFSGRQFSNSRSEMNVSTLELGDSALYLCASNRDGAMGTDTQYFGPGTRLTVL.

This chain connects TRBV7-9 to TRBJ1-4; 8 positions agree with TRBD1. CDR3 length: 15 residues. The trim removed 2 bases at V and 8 bases at J, leaving 7 bases unmatched. The V gene's germline CDR1 is SEHNR and CDR2 FQNEAQ (reference sequence). The CDR3 loop is CASSLPRTGKEKLFF. CDR3 in DNA: TGTGCCAGCAGCTTACCCCGGACAGGGAAGGAAAAACTGTTTTTT.

This clonotype was seen more than once but under ten times. This chain links TRBV5-7 with TRBJ2-7; D perhaps matches TRBD2 (6 bases). TRBV5-7 is an open reading frame whose function is uncertain. The CDR3 length is 16 residues. V gave up 2 bases and J gave up 1 base, with 16 bases separating them. The CDR3 protein is CASSFWGKGRSYEQYF. CDR3 DNA sequence: TGTGCCAGCAGCTTTTGGGGTAAGGGGAGGTCCTACGAGCAGTACTTC.

There are many counts of this clonotype. This chain links TRBV14 with TRBJ1-5, with D unresolved. Trimming cost V 2 bases and J 6 bases, with 8 bases left between them. This CDR3 region has 13 residues. The germline V gene has CDR1 SGHDN and CDR2 FVKESK. CDR3 DNA sequence: TGTGCCAGCAGCCAACCCGGGTTTCAGCCCCAGCATTTT. Translating it yields CASSQPGFQPQHF.